The rows below give T cell receptor beta chains drawn from one sample of a study of metastatic and nonmetastatic thyroid tumors. Through MiXCR, TCRdb re-clonotyped the PCR reads. The table includes approximately 37,000 clones, approximately 16% detected once. Specimen: blood. The receptors derive from a female donor with papillary thyroid cancer or a benign thyroid nodule (not recorded which). Some clones in this sample may be carry-over from other donors' samples. The CDR3 runs from the conserved cysteine through the conserved F or W. D genes are given only for firm matches. Clone size is not always given. Where it is, it says once, few, many or a class for expanded clones.

>TRBD1|TRBV28|TRBJ1-1|many
TGTGCCAGCAGCCCATCCGGGACAGCCTACTCTAACACTGAAGCTTTCTTT
CASSPSGTAYSNTEAFF
>-|TRBV4-1|TRBJ2-5|many
TGCGCCAGCAGCCAGAGTGGGGGATCGGAGACCCAGTACTTC
CASSQSGGSETQYF
>-|TRBV7-8|TRBJ2-3|many
TGTGCCAGCAGCCTAGGCGAGGGCCAGGGAGATACGCAGTATTTT
CASSLGEGQGDTQYF
>-|TRBV20-1|TRBJ1-6|many
TGCAGTGCTACCCCGTGGGGGGCGCGAATGTCACCCCTCCACTTT
CSATPWGARMSPLHF
>-|TRBV11-3|TRBJ1-1|-
TGTGCCAGCAGCTTAGAAGGTCGGAGTGAAGCTTTCTTT
CASSLEGRSEAFF
>-|TRBV28|TRBJ1-4|many
TGTGCCAGCAGTTTCCAGGAGGCTGAAAAACTGTTTTTT
CASSFQEAEKLFF
>-|TRBV19|TRBJ1-1|few
TGTGCCAGTACCCTCCTGGGGAGCCAGAACACTGAAGCTTTCTTT
CASTLLGSQNTEAFF
>TRBD2|TRBV5-1|TRBJ2-6|many
TGCGCCAGCAGCTGGGGACTAGCAGGGAGCGGGGGAGGGGCCAACGTCCTGACTTTC
CASSWGLAGSGGGANVLTF
>TRBD1|TRBV27|TRBJ2-1|few
TGTGCCAGCACTAAGACCGCGACGGGACAGGGTCTCATGGATGAGCAGTTCTTC
CASTKTATGQGLMDEQFF
>-|TRBV20-1|TRBJ1-4|many
TGCAGTGCTAGTCCCGCAACTAATGAAAAACTGTTTTTT
CSASPATNEKLFF
>TRBD1|TRBV3-1|TRBJ1-3|many
TGTGCCAGCAGCCTGCAGGGGGCCGGAAACACCATATATTTT
CASSLQGAGNTIYF
>-|TRBV28|TRBJ1-6|-
TGTGCCAGCATCCCTTTCAGGGTTGCCTATAATTCACCCCTCCACTTT
CASIPFRVAYNSPLHF
>-|TRBV11-2|TRBJ2-7|many
TGTGCCAGCAGTACAGTCTACGAGCAGTACTTC
CASSTVYEQYF
>-|TRBV9|TRBJ1-5|-
TGTGCCAGCGGCGAGGGGCTTATCAATCAGCCCCAGCATTTT
CASGEGLINQPQHF
>TRBD1|TRBV20-1|TRBJ1-2|many
TGCAGTGCTAGCCTCGGGACAGGGGGCCAAGGCTACACCTTC
CSASLGTGGQGYTF
>TRBD1|TRBV11-2|TRBJ1-1|many
TGTGCCAGCAGCTCTCACAGGGGGGCGAACACTGAAGCTTTCTTT
CASSSHRGANTEAFF
>TRBD1|TRBV20-1|TRBJ1-5|-
TGCAGTGTGACAGGGGATGGCAATCAGCCCCAGCATTTT
CSVTGDGNQPQHF
>-|TRBV25-1|TRBJ2-6|many
TGTGCCAGCAGTGATACAGGGGGGGCCAACGTCCTGACTTTC
CASSDTGGANVLTF
>TRBD2|TRBV11-1|TRBJ2-3|-
TGTGCCAGCAGCCCCCAAGCGGGGGGGCAGGCAGATACGCAGTATTTT
CASSPQAGGQADTQYF
>-|TRBV20-1|TRBJ2-1|many
TGCAGTGCTAGAGGGGGCTTAGCGGAGTTGGACAATGAGCAGTTCTTC
CSARGGLAELDNEQFF
>-|TRBV7-3|TRBJ2-7|many
TGTGCCAGCAGCTCTGACAGTGGCCCCTACGAGCAGTACTTC
CASSSDSGPYEQYF
>TRBD1|TRBV6-1|TRBJ2-7|many
TGTGCCAGCAGTGTGGGACAGGGGGCAAGGGAGCAGTACTTC
CASSVGQGAREQYF
>-|TRBV28|TRBJ2-3|many
TGTGCCAGCAGTTTTTCCCCAGGGAGTACAGATACGCAGTATTTT
CASSFSPGSTDTQYF
>-|TRBV28|TRBJ1-6|-
TGTGCCAGCAATCTCGATTTCAAGTGGAATTCACCCCTCCACTTT
CASNLDFKWNSPLHF
>-|TRBV10-3|TRBJ2-3|-
TGTGCCATCAGGGATAGCGGAAGAACAGATACGCAGTATTTT
CAIRDSGRTDTQYF
>-|TRBV19|TRBJ1-3|-
TGTGCCAGTAGTATTATAGGGGCGGAAGGCCTCGGCTCTGTAAACACCATATATTTT
CASSIIGAEGLGSVNTIYF
>TRBD2|TRBV2|TRBJ2-3|many
TGTGCCAGCAGTGTGTCGCTAGCGGGCACAGATACGCAGTATTTT
CASSVSLAGTDTQYF
>TRBD1|TRBV11-3|TRBJ2-7|-
TGTGCCAGCAGTCGTACGACAGGGTCCCACGAGCAGTACTTC
CASSRTTGSHEQYF
>-|TRBV7-8|TRBJ2-2|-
TGTGCCAGCAAAGAAGAGGGAATTATCAACACCGGGGAGCTGTTTTTT
CASKEEGIINTGELFF
>-|TRBV5-8|TRBJ2-3|many
TGTGCCAGCAGCTTTTTTCAGGGTCTGACAGATACGCAGTATTTT
CASSFFQGLTDTQYF
>-|TRBV19|TRBJ2-7|medium-sized
TGTGCCAGCGGGGCCAATGGGGCCTACGAGCAGTACTTC
CASGANGAYEQYF
>-|TRBV19|TRBJ2-4|many
TGTGCCAGTAGTAAGTGGGAGAGCAAAAACATTCAGTACTTC
CASSKWESKNIQYF
>TRBD2|TRBV9|TRBJ2-1|many
TGTGCCAGCAGTAGATTAGCGGGAGGGCCTTACAATGAGCAGTTCTTC
CASSRLAGGPYNEQFF
>-|TRBV12-3/TRBV12-4|TRBJ1-1|few
TGTGCCAGCATTTTAAGGTACGGGGGGGACGCTGAAGCTTTCTTT
CASILRYGGDAEAFF
>-|TRBV25-1|TRBJ2-1|many
TGTGCCAGCAGTAGGCTCAGTAGCGACGACAATGAGCAGTTCTTC
CASSRLSSDDNEQFF
>-|TRBV5-6|TRBJ1-2|many
TGTGCCAGCAGCGCCCGGGACAACTATGGCTACACCTTC
CASSARDNYGYTF
>-|TRBV5-1|TRBJ1-2|-
TGCGCCAGCATTCCCTCAGGTGGCGCAGAAGGCTACACCTTC
CASIPSGGAEGYTF
>TRBD1|TRBV5-6|TRBJ2-2|many
TGTGCCAGCAGCCTCGGGACAGGGAACACCGGGGAGCTGTTTTTT
CASSLGTGNTGELFF
>-|TRBV6-1|TRBJ1-6|medium-sized
TGTGCCAGCAGGGACAACTATTCGGCCCTCCACTTT
CASRDNYSALHF
>-|TRBV10-3|TRBJ2-2|many
TGTGCCATCAGTGAGTCAAGGGGCACCGGGGAGCTGTTTTTT
CAISESRGTGELFF
>-|TRBV11-1|TRBJ1-1|once
TGTGCCAGCAGATTAATGTCAAACAGTGAAGCTTTCTTT
CASRLMSNSEAFF
>-|TRBV6-1|TRBJ2-3|many
TGTGCCAGCAGTTGGACCGGGTCACACACAGATACGCAGTATTTT
CASSWTGSHTDTQYF
>-|TRBV6-4|TRBJ1-5|many
TGTGCCAGCAGTGAGGACAACAATCAGCCCCAGCATTTT
CASSEDNNQPQHF
>TRBD1|TRBV20-1|TRBJ2-2|many
TGCAGTGCTACGGGACAGGGGAACACCGGGGAGCTGTTTTTT
CSATGQGNTGELFF
>-|TRBV6-2/TRBV6-3|TRBJ1-5|many
TGTGCCAGCAGTTACTCGTTACTTCAGCCCCAGCATTTT
CASSYSLLQPQHF
>TRBD1|TRBV6-1|TRBJ1-5|many
TGTGCCAGCAGCGCCTCCACAGGGGGCAATCAGCCCCAGCATTTT
CASSASTGGNQPQHF
>TRBD1|TRBV4-2|TRBJ1-5|-
TGTGCCAGCAGCCACGGACAGGGGGCTAATCAGCCCCAGCATTTT
CASSHGQGANQPQHF
>-|TRBV27|TRBJ2-7|many
TGTGCCAGCAGTCCCTCCTTCCTTTGGGAGCAGTACTTC
CASSPSFLWEQYF
>-|TRBV28|TRBJ1-2|many
TGTGCCAGCAGTTTTGGGGGGGTTGGAGGCTACACCTTC
CASSFGGVGGYTF
>TRBD1|TRBV11-2|TRBJ2-1|-
TGTGCCAGCAGCCTTACCAGGGGGTTTTACAATGAGCAGTTCTTC
CASSLTRGFYNEQFF
>TRBD2|TRBV29-1|TRBJ2-3|-
TGCAGCTTAAAAAGGGGACTAGCGGGGACAGATGCGCAGTATTTT
CSLKRGLAGTDAQYF